Listed here are 23 T cell receptor beta chains from one sample, sequenced in a study of blood T cell repertoires in COVID-19. TCRdb keeps only in-frame clones here, not all; method: immunoSEQ multiplex PCR. Found here are approximately 170,000 clones, less than 90% of them singletons; the top ten hold 3.5% to 4.5%. The sample taken for sequencing was peripheral blood. Receptors originate from a woman in her seventies with acute or convalescent COVID-19.

CDR3 region: CASPEMRLAGGNEQFF. Written as DNA, the CDR3 is TGTGCCAGCCCTGAAATGAGACTAGCGGGAGGGAATGAGCAGTTCTTC. The chain uses TRBV7-2 and TRBJ2-1; TRBD2 matches at 14 bases. J lost 7 bases, V lost 8 bases, and 10 bases had no gene match. Looked up from germline, CDR1 is SGHTA and CDR2 is FQGNSA. This CDR3 has 16 amino acids. Using reference TRBV7-2 and TRBJ2-1 for the parts outside the CDR3, the full variable domain is GAGVSQSPSNKVTEKGKDVELRCDPISGHTALYWYRQSLGQGLEFLIYFQGNSAPDKSGLPSDRFSAERTGGSVSTLTIQRTQQEDSAVYLCASPEMRLAGGNEQFFGPGTRLTVL.

The chain's CDR3 is CASSLGQGGSSPLHF. In nucleotides, the CDR3 is TGTGCCAGCAGCTTAGGACAGGGTGGAAGTTCACCCCTCCACTTT. The V call is TRBV7-9, the J call TRBJ1-6, with 7 bases fitting TRBD1. The CDR3 runs to 15 residues. CDR1 and CDR2 (germline): SEHNR, FQNEAQ (reference sequence). After removal of 1 base from V and 9 bases from J, the junction contained 6 bases not matched to a gene.

The gene calls are TRBV5-1 and TRBJ2-5, with D unclear. The V end lost 0 bases, the J end lost 1 base, and 10 bases lay between the germline ends. The CDR3 sequence is 15 residues long. The germline CDR1 and CDR2 sequences are SGHRS and YFSETQ. The CDR3 spells CASSLAAQVQETQYF. The CDR3 DNA follows: TGCGCCAGCAGCTTGGCTGCTCAGGTCCAAGAGACCCAGTACTTC.

The chain is built from TRBV5-6 and TRBJ2-7, with 10 bases matching TRBD2. Germline CDR1 is SGHDT and CDR2 is YYEEEE. V dropped 5 bases and J dropped 0; count of bases not matched to a gene: 5. This CDR3 is 15 amino acids long. The CDR3 region has the DNA TGTGCCAGCAGTCCCGGGACTAGCGCCTCCTACGAGCAGTACTTC. It encodes CASSPGTSASYEQYF.

A single count supports this clone. This chain joins TRBV15 and TRBJ1-3; D is possibly TRBD1 (5 bases). The CDR3 has 18 amino acids. Germline lookup yields CDR1 LNHNV and CDR2 YYDKDF (reference sequence). The V and J ends lost 5 bases and 0 bases respectively, with 20 bases between them. CDR3 DNA sequence: TGTGCCACCAGCTCCCCCTCTGGTAGGGGCTACTCTGGAAACACCATATATTTT. Translating it yields CATSSPSGRGYSGNTIYF.

The chain combines TRBV11-2 with TRBJ2-7; 9 bases align to TRBD1. The V segment lost 5 bases and the J segment 4 bases; nucleotides outside the gene matches: 12. Looked up from germline, CDR1 is SGHAT and CDR2 is FQNNGV. The CDR3 spans 16 residues. The CDR3 sequence: CASSPNPGQGFYEQYF. CDR3 nucleotides: TGTGCCAGCAGCCCAAATCCGGGACAGGGATTTTACGAGCAGTACTTC.

The CDR3 spells CASSLRGQGGNSPLHF. In DNA, the CDR3 is TGTGCCAGCAGCTTAAGGGGACAGGGGGGCAATTCACCCCTCCACTTT. The rearrangement joins TRBV7-9 to TRBJ1-6; 11 positions match TRBD1. This CDR3 has 16 residues. Germline values: CDR1 SEHNR, CDR2 FQNEAQ (reference sequence). After removal of 2 bases from V and 7 bases from J, the junction contained 4 bases not matched to a gene.

This clone appeared a few times. V is TRBV6-1 and J is TRBJ1-3; D gene ambiguous. The ends were cut back, 0 bases at V and 0 bases at J, with 9 bases in the middle. From germline, CDR1 is MNHNS and CDR2 SASEGT. The CDR3 is made up of 16 amino acids. The CDR3 here is CASSEADIASGNTIYF. CDR3 sequence (DNA): TGTGCCAGCAGTGAAGCAGACATCGCCTCTGGAAACACCATATATTTT.

The chain combines TRBV28 with TRBJ1-5, with 7 bases aligning to TRBD1. CDR1 and CDR2 (germline): MDHEN, SYDVKM. Unmatched junction bases numbered 9, after V lost 4 bases and J lost 0 bases. The CDR3 extends over 17 amino acids. DNA of the CDR3: TGTGCCAGCAGTTCCGGACAGGCTGGTTTTAGCAATCAGCCCCAGCATTTT. It is translated as CASSSGQAGFSNQPQHF.

This clone was detected only once. V gene TRBV7-8 combines with J gene TRBJ2-7; D is perhaps TRBD2 (5 bases). The length of the CDR3 is 12 residues. The V end was cut by 4 bases, the J end by 4 bases, with 8 bases between. Germline V gene data show CDR1 as SGHVS and CDR2 as FQNEAQ. The CDR3 sequence is CASSWGAYEQYF. Here the CDR3 DNA reads TGTGCCAGCAGCTGGGGAGCTTACGAGCAGTACTTC. The whole variable domain, remainder taken from reference TRBV7-8 and TRBJ2-7, is GAGVSQSPRYKVAKRGQDVALRCDPISGHVSLFWYQQALGQGPEFLTYFQNEAQLDKSGLPSDRFFAERPEGSVSTLKIQRTQQEDSAVYLCASSWGAYEQYFGPGTRLTVT.

The V call is TRBV5-1, the J call TRBJ2-1, with TRBD2 matching 10 bases. The CDR3 spans 15 residues. Germline assignment: CDR1 SGHRS and CDR2 YFSETQ. Trimming removed 4 bases from V and 4 bases from J; junction bases left unmatched: 5. Here the CDR3 DNA reads TGCGCCAGCAGCAAGACTAGCGGGTTGTACAATGAGCAGTTCTTC. Translated, it gives CASSKTSGLYNEQFF.

The V call is TRBV24-1, the J call TRBJ2-2; TRBD2 might be the D (6 bases). The CDR3 is made up of 16 amino acids. Germline lookup yields CDR1 KGHDR and CDR2 SFDVKD. Trimming took 0 bases from V and 6 from J, leaving 13 bases between them. CDR3 bases: TGTGCCACCAGTGATTTGACCGGGAGCGGCTCCGGGGAGCTGTTTTTT. Its translation: CATSDLTGSGSGELFF.

The chain is built from TRBV30 and TRBJ2-1; a possible D gene is TRBD2 (6 bases). Trimming took 1 base from V and 5 from J, leaving 15 bases between them. The CDR3 is 15 amino acids. Germline CDR1 is GTSNPN and CDR2 is SVGIG (reference sequence). The CDR3 sequence is CAWSGLAFGDNEQFF. DNA for the CDR3: TGTGCCTGGAGTGGCCTAGCGTTCGGGGACAATGAGCAGTTCTTC.

The V gene is TRBV9, the J gene TRBJ2-5; the match to TRBD2 covers 9 bases. This CDR3 has 19 amino acids. CDR1 is SGDLS, CDR2 YYNGEE, per germline. V was clipped by 3 bases and J by 3 bases; unmatched bases: 18. The CDR3 DNA follows: TGTGCCAGCAGCGGTAGAGGCGGGGACCTAGCGGGAACTAAAGAGACCCAGTACTTC. It specifies CASSGRGGDLAGTKETQYF.

The chain recombines TRBV7-9 with TRBJ2-1; D call uncertain. V was trimmed by 2 bases and J by 6 bases, leaving 11 bases between them. Germline V lookup: CDR1 SEHNR, CDR2 FQNEAQ (reference sequence). This CDR3 has 14 residues. CDR3 protein: CASSLIGRPNEQFF. The CDR3, as DNA: TGTGCCAGCAGCTTAATCGGCAGGCCCAATGAGCAGTTCTTC.

This chain links TRBV28 with TRBJ2-7; a possible D gene is TRBD2 (6 bases). The CDR3 runs to 14 residues. The V gene lost 9 bases and the J gene lost 5 bases, with 20 bases spanning the gap. Germline CDR1 MDHEN, CDR2 SYDVKM. This chain's CDR3 is CASRPTGVADEQYF. CDR3 bases: TGTGCCAGTCGCCCTACGGGGGTTGCAGACGAGCAGTACTTC.

The chain combines TRBV7-9 with TRBJ1-1; possible D gene TRBD1, 5 bases. In germline, CDR1 is SEHNR, CDR2 FQNEAQ (reference sequence). The V end was cut by 2 bases, the J end by 6 bases, with 16 bases between. The CDR3 sequence is 15 residues long. The DNA of the CDR3 is TGTGCCAGCAGCTTAAAGTCGACAGAGTTGGCTGAAGCTTTCTTT. This translates into CASSLKSTELAEAFF.

The chain joins TRBV7-8 to TRBJ2-5; D is ambiguous. The V and J ends lost 8 bases and 2 bases respectively, with 21 bases between them. CDR3 size: 16 residues. The germline V gene has CDR1 SGHVS and CDR2 FQNEAQ. CDR3 in amino acids: CASQNSRNLNQETQYF. The CDR3 DNA sequence: TGTGCCAGCCAAAACTCCAGGAATCTAAATCAAGAGACCCAGTACTTC.

For the CDR3, the DNA is TGTGCCAGTTCTAAGAACACCGGGGAGCTGTTTTTT. This sequence encodes CASSKNTGELFF. The chain is built from TRBV11-1 and TRBJ2-2; D remains ambiguous. The germline V gene has CDR1 SGHAT and CDR2 FQDESV (reference sequence). With 9 bases removed from V and 1 base from J, the gap between germline ends came to 6 bases. The CDR3 is made up of 12 amino acids.

This clone was found once. The chain carries TRBV11-3 and TRBJ2-7; D is ambiguous. CDR3 size: 13 residues. Germline values: CDR1 SGHNT, CDR2 YENEEA. V gave up 0 bases and J gave up 3 bases, with 6 bases separating them. The CDR3 coding sequence is TGTGCCAGCAGCTTAGAGTCAGGCTACGAGCAGTACTTC. Protein sequence: CASSLESGYEQYF.

The V gene is TRBV3-1 (or the pseudogene TRBV3-2), the J gene TRBJ1-2; tentatively, D is TRBD1 (5 bases). CDR1 LGHDT and CDR2 YNNKEL come from the germline V gene (reference sequence). V lost 4 bases and J lost 4, with 13 bases in between. The CDR3 extends over 14 amino acids. The CDR3 sequence: CASSLSQGSYGYTF. The CDR3 nucleotides read TGTGCCAGCAGCCTCTCCCAGGGTTCCTATGGCTACACCTTC.

In its sample, this clone was seen once. V gene TRBV27 combines with J gene TRBJ2-7, with 8 bases identical to TRBD1. The CDR3 runs to 17 residues. Per germline, CDR1 MNHEY and CDR2 SMNVEV (reference sequence). J gave up 1 base and V 5 bases, and 13 bases lay outside the gene matches. The CDR3, as DNA: TGTGCCAGCAGTCCTACCCCCCGGACAGGGTTTTCCTACGAGCAGTACTTC. Protein product: CASSPTPRTGFSYEQYF.

The chain uses TRBV4-2 and TRBJ2-6; 9 bases map to TRBD1. V shed 5 bases and J 2 bases; nucleotides not matched to a gene: 13. The CDR3 extends over 19 amino acids. Germline CDR1 LGHNA, CDR2 YNFKEQ. The CDR3 loop is CASSSRRTGEGTGANVLTF. The CDR3 nucleotides are TGTGCCAGCAGCAGCCGCCGGACAGGGGAAGGCACTGGGGCCAACGTCCTGACTTTC.